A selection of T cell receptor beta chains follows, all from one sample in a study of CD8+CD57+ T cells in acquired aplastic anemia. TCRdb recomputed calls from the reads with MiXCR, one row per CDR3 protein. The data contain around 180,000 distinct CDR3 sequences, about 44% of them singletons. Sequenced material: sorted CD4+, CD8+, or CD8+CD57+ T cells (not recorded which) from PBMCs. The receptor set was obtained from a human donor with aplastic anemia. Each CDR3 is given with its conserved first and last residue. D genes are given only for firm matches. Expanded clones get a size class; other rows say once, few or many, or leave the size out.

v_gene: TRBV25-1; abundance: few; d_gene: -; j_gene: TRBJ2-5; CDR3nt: TGTGCCAGCAGTGAATTGAGGGGGAAGAGAACCCAGTACTTC; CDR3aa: CASSELRGKRTQYF
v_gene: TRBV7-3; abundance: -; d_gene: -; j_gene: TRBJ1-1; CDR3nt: TGTGCCAGCAGAGGAACAGTGAACACTGAAGCTTTCTTT; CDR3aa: CASRGTVNTEAFF
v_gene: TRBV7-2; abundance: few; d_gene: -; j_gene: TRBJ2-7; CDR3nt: TGTGCCAGCAGCTCGTTGGTCCCCGAGCAGTACTTC; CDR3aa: CASSSLVPEQYF
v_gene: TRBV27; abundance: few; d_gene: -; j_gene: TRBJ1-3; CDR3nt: TGTGCCAGCAGTTTACAGGGGACCCTCTCTGGAAACACCATATATTTT; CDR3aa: CASSLQGTLSGNTIYF
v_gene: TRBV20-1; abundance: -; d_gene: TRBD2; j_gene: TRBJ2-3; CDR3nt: TGCAGTGCTAAGCGCGGAGCGGGGGGGCTAGATACGCAGTATTTT; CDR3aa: CSAKRGAGGLDTQYF
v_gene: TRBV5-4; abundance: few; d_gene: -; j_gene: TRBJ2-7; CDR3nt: TGTGCCAGCAGCGAGTCCGCTGGGAGCTCCTACGAGCAGTACTTC; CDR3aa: CASSESAGSSYEQYF
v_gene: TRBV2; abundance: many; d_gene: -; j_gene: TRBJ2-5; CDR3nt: TGTGCCAGCAGGACAGGGAGGGTAGAGACCCAGTACTTC; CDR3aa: CASRTGRVETQYF
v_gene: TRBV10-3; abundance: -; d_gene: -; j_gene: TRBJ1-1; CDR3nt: TGTGCCATCAGCGACGGGGGCACTGAAGCTTTCTTT; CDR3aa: CAISDGGTEAFF
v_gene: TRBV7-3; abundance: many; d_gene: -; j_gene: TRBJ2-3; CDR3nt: TGTGCCAGCAGCTCCGGAAGGGATACGCAGTATTTT; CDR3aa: CASSSGRDTQYF
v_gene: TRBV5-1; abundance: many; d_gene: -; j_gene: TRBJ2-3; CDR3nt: TGCGCCAGCAGCCTCGACGTAGCGCTCATCGGCACAGATACGCAGTATTTT; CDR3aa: CASSLDVALIGTDTQYF
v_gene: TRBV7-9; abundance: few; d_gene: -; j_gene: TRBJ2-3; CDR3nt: TGTGCCAGCAGCTTAGGTTACACAGATACGCAGTATTTT; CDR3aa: CASSLGYTDTQYF
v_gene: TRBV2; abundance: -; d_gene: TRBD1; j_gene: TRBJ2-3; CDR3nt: TGTGCCAGCGCAGGGGGTAGCACAGATACGCAGTATTTT; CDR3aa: CASAGGSTDTQYF
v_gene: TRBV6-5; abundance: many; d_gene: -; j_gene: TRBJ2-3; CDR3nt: TGTGCCAGCAGATTACGGGGGCCCTCAAGCACAGATACGCAGTATTTT; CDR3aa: CASRLRGPSSTDTQYF
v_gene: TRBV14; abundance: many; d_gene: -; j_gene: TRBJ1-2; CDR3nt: TGTGCCAGCAGCCAAGACAGGATTGTGGTATGGGATGGCTACACCTTC; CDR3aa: CASSQDRIVVWDGYTF
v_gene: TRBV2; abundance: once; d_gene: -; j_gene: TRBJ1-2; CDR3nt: TGTGCCAGCAGTTTAAAGGACGGTATCTATGGCTACACCTTC; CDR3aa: CASSLKDGIYGYTF
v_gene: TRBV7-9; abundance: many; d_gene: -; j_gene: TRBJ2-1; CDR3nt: TGTGCCAGCAGCCGAACGGGACGGCAAAATGAGCAGTTCTTC; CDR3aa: CASSRTGRQNEQFF
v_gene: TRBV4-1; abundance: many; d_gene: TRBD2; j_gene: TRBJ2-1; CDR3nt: TGCGCCAGCAGCCAAGGTAGCGGGGGGGCCGTAGGTGAGCAGTTCTTC; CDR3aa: CASSQGSGGAVGEQFF
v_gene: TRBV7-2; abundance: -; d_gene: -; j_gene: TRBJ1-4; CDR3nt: TGTGCCAGCAGCCAGGTGGCCTTTAGTGAAAAACTGTTTTTT; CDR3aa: CASSQVAFSEKLFF
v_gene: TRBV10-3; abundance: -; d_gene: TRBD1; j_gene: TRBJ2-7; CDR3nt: TGTGCCACCCAGGGACAGGGGAGCTACGAGCAGTACTTC; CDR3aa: CATQGQGSYEQYF
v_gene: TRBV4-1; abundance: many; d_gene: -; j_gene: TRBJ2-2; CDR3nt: TGCGCCAGCAGCGGCCGGGATCGGACCGGGGAGCTGTTTTTT; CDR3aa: CASSGRDRTGELFF
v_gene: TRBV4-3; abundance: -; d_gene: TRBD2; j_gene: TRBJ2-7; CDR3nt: TGCGCCAGCAGCCAAGAGGCGGGGGGGCCCTACGAGCAGTACTTC; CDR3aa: CASSQEAGGPYEQYF
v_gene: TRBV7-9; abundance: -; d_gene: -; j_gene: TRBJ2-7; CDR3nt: TGTGCCAGCAGCACCCGGCCTGGGGACGAGCGGTACTTC; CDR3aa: CASSTRPGDERYF
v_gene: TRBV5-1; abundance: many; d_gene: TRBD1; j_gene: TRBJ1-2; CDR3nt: TGCGCCAGCAGCTTTGGACCAGGGGGATCAGTCGGCTACACCTTC; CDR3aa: CASSFGPGGSVGYTF
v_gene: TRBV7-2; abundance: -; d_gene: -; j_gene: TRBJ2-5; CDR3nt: TGTGCCAGCAGCTCGTATTTACAAGAGACCCAGTACTTC; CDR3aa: CASSSYLQETQYF
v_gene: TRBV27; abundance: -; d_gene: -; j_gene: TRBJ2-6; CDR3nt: TGTGCCAGCAGTTTATCCCTGCGCTCTGGGGCCAACGTCCTGACTTTC; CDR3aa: CASSLSLRSGANVLTF
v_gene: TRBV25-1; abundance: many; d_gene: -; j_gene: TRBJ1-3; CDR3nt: TGTGCCAGCAGCCAGACAGGCTCTGGAAACACCATATATTTT; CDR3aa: CASSQTGSGNTIYF
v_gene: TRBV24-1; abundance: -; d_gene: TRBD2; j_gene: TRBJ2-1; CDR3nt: TGTGCCACCAGTGATAGCGGGAGGTTCAATGAGCAGTTCTTC; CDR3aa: CATSDSGRFNEQFF
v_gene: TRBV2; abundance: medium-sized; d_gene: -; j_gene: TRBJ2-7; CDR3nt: TGTGCCAGCAGTGACTACGAGCAGTACTTC; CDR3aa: CASSDYEQYF
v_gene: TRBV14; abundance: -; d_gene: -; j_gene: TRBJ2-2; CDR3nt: TGTGCCAGCAGCCAAGATAGGGGGGCCGGCCCCGGGGAGCTGTTTTTT; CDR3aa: CASSQDRGAGPGELFF
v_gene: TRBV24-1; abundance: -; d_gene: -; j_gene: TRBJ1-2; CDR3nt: TGTGCCACCAGTGAACAGGGTAATTGGGGCTACACCTTC; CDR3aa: CATSEQGNWGYTF
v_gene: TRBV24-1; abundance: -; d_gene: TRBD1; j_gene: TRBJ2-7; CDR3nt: TGTGCCACCAGTTGCGGATGGGACAGGGGCTACGAGCAGTACTTC; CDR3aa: CATSCGWDRGYEQYF
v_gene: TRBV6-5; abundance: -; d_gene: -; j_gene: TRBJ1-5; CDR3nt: TGTGCCAGCAGTTACGGGGGGAGTTCAAATCAGCCCCAGCATTTT; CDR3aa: CASSYGGSSNQPQHF